This entry concerns a single T cell receptor (beta chain). TCR beta rearrangements were amplified from peripheral blood genomic DNA. The sample belongs to a study of T cell repertoires in aging, cancer and after chemotherapy. In the study overall: The whole study produced a dataset of some 9 million TCR reads.

Rearranged V-D-J TRB sequences were amplified with a mixed TRB-A/B primer pool. TCRdb redid the calling of the multiplex PCR reads with MiXCR, one entry per CDR3 protein. The repertoire holds several thousand distinct CDR3 sequences, with 50% to 55% as singletons. Between the trimmed V and J ends, which lost 5 bases and 3 bases, there was a span of 5 bases. CDR1 and CDR2 from the germline V gene are MNHEY and SVGEGT. The CDR3 extends over 11 amino acids. The chain joins TRBV6-2 or TRBV6-3 to TRBJ2-7; D unresolved. Sequencing used blood. This receptor was identified in a human donor with a solid tumor. The CDR3 spells CASSPIYEQYF. The CDR3 DNA is TGTGCCAGCAGTCCCATCTACGAGCAGTACTTC.